A single TCR beta chain is shown here with its context. The source of the sample is a study of T cell changes during pregnancy in multiple sclerosis. Only in-frame clones appear in the TCRdb table, and some are missing; sequencing was by immunoSEQ multiplex PCR. Here the sample spans about 50,000 clones, almost 95% being singletons. The CDR3 is made up of 17 amino acids. Trimming took off 1 base at V and 1 base at J, with 17 bases between the two ends. Germline V gene lookup returns CDR1 LGHNA and CDR2 YSLEER. The receptor comes from a female donor with multiple sclerosis, enrolled in a pregnancy study. The sequencing used CD8+ T cells from peripheral blood mononuclear cells, collected in the first trimester of pregnancy. The chain carries TRBV4-3 and TRBJ2-7, with D uncertain. CDR3 in DNA: TGCGCCAGCAGCCAAGGAGTAGAGCCATCAAATTCCTACGAGCAGTACTTC. Translating it yields CASSQGVEPSNSYEQYF.